This T cell receptor (beta chain) appears in the sequencing data of a study of CD8 T cells in ankylosing spondylitis. Study-wide findings and caveats: Clones linked to disease were reported to show significant enrichment in matched ankylosing spondylitis synovial fluid. Some motif variants were previously reported in reactive arthritis synovial fluid and blood. Disease-linked clones proved CD8+ and comparatively uncommon in peripheral blood. One TCR beta motif, made up of roughly 8 highly homologous variants, appeared characteristic of ankylosing spondylitis blood.

This clonotype has only a few counts. The antigen is undetermined. Each TCR beta library was made by quantitative 5'-RACE that incorporated molecular barcodes. Each CDR3 protein gets one entry after TCRdb re-called the 5' RACE reads with MiXCR. The data contain 250,000 to 350,000 distinct CDR3 sequences, roughly 8% of them seen just once; the ten biggest clones take up roughly 15%. The sequence was obtained from a male donor with ankylosing spondylitis. The source material was blood, either unsorted or a sorted T cell fraction (not recorded which).

The CDR3 spells CASRTGLAGRPDTQYF. The CDR3, as DNA: TGTGCCAGCCGCACGGGACTAGCGGGACGCCCAGATACGCAGTATTTT. The genes are TRBV5-4 and TRBJ2-3; 13 bases align to TRBD2. The junction had 9 bases not matched to a gene; V was cut back by 7 bases and J by 4 bases. CDR3 size: 16 residues. Germline-derived CDR1 and CDR2 are SGHNT and YYREEE (reference sequence).